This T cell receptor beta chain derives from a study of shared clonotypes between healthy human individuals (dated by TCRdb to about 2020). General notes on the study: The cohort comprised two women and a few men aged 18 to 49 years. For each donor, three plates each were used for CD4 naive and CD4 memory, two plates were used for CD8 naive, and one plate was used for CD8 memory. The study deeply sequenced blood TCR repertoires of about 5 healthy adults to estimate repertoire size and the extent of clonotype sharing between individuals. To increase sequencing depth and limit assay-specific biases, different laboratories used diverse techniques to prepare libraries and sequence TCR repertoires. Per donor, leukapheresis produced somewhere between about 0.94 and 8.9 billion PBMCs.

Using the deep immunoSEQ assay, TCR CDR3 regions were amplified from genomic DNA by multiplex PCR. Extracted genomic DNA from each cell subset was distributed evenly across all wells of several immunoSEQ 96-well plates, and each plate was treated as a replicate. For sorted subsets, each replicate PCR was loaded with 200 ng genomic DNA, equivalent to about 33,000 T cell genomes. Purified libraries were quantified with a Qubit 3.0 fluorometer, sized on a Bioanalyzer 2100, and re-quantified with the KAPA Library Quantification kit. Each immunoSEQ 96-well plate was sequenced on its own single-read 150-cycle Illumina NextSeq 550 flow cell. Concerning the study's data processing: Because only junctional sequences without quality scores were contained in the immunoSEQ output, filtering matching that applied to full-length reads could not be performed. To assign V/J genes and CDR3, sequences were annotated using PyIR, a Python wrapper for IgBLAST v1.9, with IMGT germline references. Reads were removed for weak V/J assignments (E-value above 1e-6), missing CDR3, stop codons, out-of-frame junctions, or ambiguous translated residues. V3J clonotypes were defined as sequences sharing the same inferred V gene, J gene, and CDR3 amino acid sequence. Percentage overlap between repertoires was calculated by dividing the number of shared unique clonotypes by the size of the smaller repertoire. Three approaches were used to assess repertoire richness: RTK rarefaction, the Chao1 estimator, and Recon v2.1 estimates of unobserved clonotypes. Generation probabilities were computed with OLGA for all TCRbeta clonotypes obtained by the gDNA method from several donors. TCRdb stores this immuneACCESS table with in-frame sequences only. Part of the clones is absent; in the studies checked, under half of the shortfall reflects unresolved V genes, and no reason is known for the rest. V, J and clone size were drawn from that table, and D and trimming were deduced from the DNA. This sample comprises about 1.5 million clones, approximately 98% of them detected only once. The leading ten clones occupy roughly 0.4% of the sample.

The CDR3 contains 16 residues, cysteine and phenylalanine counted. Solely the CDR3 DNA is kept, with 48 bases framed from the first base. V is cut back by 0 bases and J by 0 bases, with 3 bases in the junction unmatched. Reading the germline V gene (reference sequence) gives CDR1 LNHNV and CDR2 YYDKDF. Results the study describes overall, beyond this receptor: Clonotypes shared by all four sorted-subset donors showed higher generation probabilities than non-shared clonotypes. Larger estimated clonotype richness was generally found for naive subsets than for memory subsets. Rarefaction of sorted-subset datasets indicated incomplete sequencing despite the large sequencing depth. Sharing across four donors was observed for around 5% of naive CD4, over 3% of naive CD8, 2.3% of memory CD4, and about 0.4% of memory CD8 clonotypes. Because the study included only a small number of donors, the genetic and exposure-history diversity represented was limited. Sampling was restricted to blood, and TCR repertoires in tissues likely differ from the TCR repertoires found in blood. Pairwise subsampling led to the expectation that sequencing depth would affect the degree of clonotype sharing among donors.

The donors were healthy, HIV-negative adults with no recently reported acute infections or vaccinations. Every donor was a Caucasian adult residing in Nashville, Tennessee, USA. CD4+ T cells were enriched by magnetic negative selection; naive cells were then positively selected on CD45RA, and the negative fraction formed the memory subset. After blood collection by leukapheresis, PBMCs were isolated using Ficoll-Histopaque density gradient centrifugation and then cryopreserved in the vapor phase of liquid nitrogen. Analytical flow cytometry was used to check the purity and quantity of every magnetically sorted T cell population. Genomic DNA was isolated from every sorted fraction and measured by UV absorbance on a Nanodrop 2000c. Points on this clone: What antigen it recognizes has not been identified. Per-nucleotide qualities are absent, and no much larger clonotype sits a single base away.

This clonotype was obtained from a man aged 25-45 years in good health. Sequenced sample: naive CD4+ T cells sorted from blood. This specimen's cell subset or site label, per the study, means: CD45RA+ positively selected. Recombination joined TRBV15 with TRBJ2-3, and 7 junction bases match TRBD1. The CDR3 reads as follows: CATSRDDRASTDTQYF. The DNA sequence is TGTGCCACCAGCAGAGACGACAGGGCAAGCACAGATACGCAGTATTTT.